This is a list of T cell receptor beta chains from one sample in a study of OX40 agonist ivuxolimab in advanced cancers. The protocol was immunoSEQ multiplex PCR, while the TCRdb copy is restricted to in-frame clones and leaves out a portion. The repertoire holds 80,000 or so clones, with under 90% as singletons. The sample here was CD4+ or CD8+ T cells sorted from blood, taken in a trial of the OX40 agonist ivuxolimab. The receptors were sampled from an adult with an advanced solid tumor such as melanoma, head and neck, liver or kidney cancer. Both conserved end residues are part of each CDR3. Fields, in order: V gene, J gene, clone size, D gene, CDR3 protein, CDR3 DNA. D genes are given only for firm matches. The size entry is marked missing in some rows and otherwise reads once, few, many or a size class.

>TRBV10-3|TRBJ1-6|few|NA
CAINKGTDSPLHF
TGTGCCATCAATAAGGGTACGGATTCACCCCTCCACTTT
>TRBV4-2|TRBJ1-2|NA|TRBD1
CASSQGQGEYGYTF
TGTGCCAGCAGCCAAGGACAGGGTGAATATGGCTACACCTTC
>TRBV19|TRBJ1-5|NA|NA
CASSISGRISNQPQHF
TGTGCCAGTAGTATCTCGGGGAGAATTAGCAATCAGCCCCAGCATTTT
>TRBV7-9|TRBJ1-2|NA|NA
CASSPLNYGYTF
TGTGCCAGCAGCCCGTTGAACTATGGCTACACCTTC
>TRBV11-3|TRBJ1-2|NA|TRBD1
CASSPGGDREYGYTF
TGTGCCAGCAGCCCCGGGGGGGACAGGGAATATGGCTACACCTTC
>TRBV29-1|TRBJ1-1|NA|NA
CSVVGQRTEAFF
TGCAGCGTTGTCGGACAGCGTACTGAAGCTTTCTTT
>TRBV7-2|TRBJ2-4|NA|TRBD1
CASSPGQGRNNIQYF
TGTGCCAGCAGCCCGGGACAGGGAAGGAACAACATTCAGTACTTC
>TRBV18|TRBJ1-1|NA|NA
CASSPPGAHGGWTEAFF
TGTGCCAGCTCACCACCGGGGGCCCACGGGGGTTGGACTGAAGCTTTCTTT
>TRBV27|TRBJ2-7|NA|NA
CASSFVGAAYEQYF
TGTGCCAGCAGTTTCGTTGGCGCAGCCTACGAGCAGTACTTC
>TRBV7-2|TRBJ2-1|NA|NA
CASSLGLGSLNEQFF
TGTGCCAGCAGCTTAGGCTTGGGGTCGTTGAATGAGCAGTTCTTC
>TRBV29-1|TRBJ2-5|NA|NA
CSVETGLQETQYF
TGCAGCGTTGAAACGGGACTCCAAGAGACCCAGTACTTC
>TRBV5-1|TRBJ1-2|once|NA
CASSLNLAEGGYTF
TGCGCCAGCAGCTTAAACCTGGCCGAAGGCGGCTACACCTTC
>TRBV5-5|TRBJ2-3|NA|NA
CASSSPHGADTQYF
TGTGCCAGCAGCTCTCCTCATGGGGCAGATACGCAGTATTTT
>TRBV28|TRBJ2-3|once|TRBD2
CASSPLTRTSRGTDTQYF
TGTGCCAGCAGTCCCTTAACACGGACTAGTCGAGGCACAGATACGCAGTATTTT
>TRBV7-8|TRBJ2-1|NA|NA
CASSFGGRSAEQFF
TGTGCCAGCAGCTTTGGGGGGCGGTCCGCTGAGCAGTTCTTC
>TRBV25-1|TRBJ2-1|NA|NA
CARLIQYNEQFF
TGTGCCAGACTCATTCAATACAATGAGCAGTTCTTC
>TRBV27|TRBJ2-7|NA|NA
CASSLGGPTYEQYF
TGTGCCAGCAGTTTGGGGGGGCCGACCTACGAGCAGTACTTC
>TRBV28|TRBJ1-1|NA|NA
CASSFLGGSEAFF
TGTGCCAGCAGTTTCCTGGGAGGATCTGAAGCTTTCTTT
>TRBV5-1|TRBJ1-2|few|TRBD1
CASSVRQGNGYTF
TGCGCCAGCAGCGTGAGACAGGGGAATGGCTACACCTTC
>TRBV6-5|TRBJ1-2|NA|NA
CASSYGEGAQTF
TGTGCCAGCAGTTACGGGGAGGGTGCCCAGACCTTC
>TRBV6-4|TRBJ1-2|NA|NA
CASSDQGGYGYTF
TGTGCCAGCAGTGACCAGGGCGGATATGGCTACACCTTC
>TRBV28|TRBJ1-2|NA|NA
CASSLSGSYGYTF
TGTGCCAGCAGTTTAAGCGGATCCTATGGCTACACCTTC
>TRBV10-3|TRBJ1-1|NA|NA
CAISESGGRTGEAFF
TGTGCCATCAGTGAGTCTGGGGGGAGAACTGGGGAAGCTTTCTTT
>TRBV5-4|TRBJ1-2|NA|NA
CASSQPGAGYTF
TGTGCCAGCAGCCAGCCAGGGGCTGGCTACACCTTC
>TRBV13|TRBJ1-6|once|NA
CASSPATYNSPLHF
TGTGCCAGCAGCCCCGCTACCTATAATTCACCCCTCCACTTT
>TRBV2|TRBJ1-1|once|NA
CASKGRSYTEAFF
TGTGCCAGCAAGGGAAGAAGTTACACTGAAGCTTTCTTT
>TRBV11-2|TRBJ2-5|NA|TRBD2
CASSTRPSGGAQYF
TGTGCCAGCAGCACTAGGCCCAGCGGGGGCGCCCAGTACTTC
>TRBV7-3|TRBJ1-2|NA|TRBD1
CASSHRQGNGYTF
TGTGCCAGCAGCCATCGACAGGGGAATGGCTACACCTTC
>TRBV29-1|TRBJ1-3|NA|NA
CSVAWGAGGNTIYF
TGCAGCGTTGCATGGGGGGCTGGAGGAAACACCATATATTTT
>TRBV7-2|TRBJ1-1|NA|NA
CASSPDSPNTEAFF
TGTGCCAGCAGCCCGGACAGCCCGAACACTGAAGCTTTCTTT
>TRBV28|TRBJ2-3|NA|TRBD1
CASSPPGQVRGTDTQYF
TGTGCCAGCAGTCCCCCGGGACAGGTGAGGGGGACAGATACGCAGTATTTT
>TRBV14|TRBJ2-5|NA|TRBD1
CASSQEGVRVTGKETQYF
TGTGCCAGCAGCCAAGAAGGTGTTAGGGTGACAGGGAAGGAGACCCAGTACTTC
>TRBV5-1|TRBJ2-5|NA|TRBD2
CASRNSPASGQETQYF
TGCGCCAGCAGAAATAGTCCGGCTAGCGGGCAAGAGACCCAGTACTTC
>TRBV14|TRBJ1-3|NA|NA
CASSARTERGNTIYF
TGTGCCAGCAGCGCGCGGACAGAGCGGGGAAACACCATATATTTT
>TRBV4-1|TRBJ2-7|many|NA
CASSHRSGVPLGEQYF
TGCGCCAGCAGCCATAGATCCGGGGTCCCCCTGGGGGAGCAGTACTTC
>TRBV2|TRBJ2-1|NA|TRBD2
CASSDLAGNEQFF
TGTGCCAGCAGTGACCTAGCGGGGAATGAGCAGTTCTTC
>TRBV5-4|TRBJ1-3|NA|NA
CASSPDSLSGNTIYF
TGTGCCAGCAGCCCCGACAGCCTCTCTGGAAACACCATATATTTT
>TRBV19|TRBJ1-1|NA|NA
CASSIPTQGRTEAFF
TGTGCCAGTAGTATCCCCACCCAGGGTCGGACTGAAGCTTTCTTT